This T cell receptor beta chain is from a study of graft-versus-host responses after intestinal transplantation. Study details: Grafts that recipients had were multivisceral, liver-intestinal, or isolated intestinal transplants.

Deletions cut 5 bases from V and 10 bases from J, with 16 bases between. The CDR3 runs to 14 residues. Only in-frame clones appear in the TCRdb table, and some are missing; sequencing was by immunoSEQ multiplex PCR. The table records 85,000 to 100,000 clones, 85% to 90% of them present only once. Remarks on this clone: The antigen is not known.

Study-wide points: Recipient marrow held GvH clones, some first seen in ileum or blood.

V is TRBV5-3 and J is TRBJ1-6; D unresolved. TRBV5-3 is filed as an ORF, its function uncertain. This clonotype originated in a human donor who received an intestinal transplant. This specimen was unstimulated CD4+ T cells sorted from spleen or lymph node cells, taken before intestinal transplant. CDR3 coding DNA: TGTGCCAGAAGTAAACGACCCGGGGTCTCACCCCTCCACTTT. This encodes CARSKRPGVSPLHF.